In this sample, the clone carrying this TCR beta chain turned up a few times. In germline, CDR1 is MNHEY, CDR2 SVGAGI. J gave up 7 bases and V 1 base, and 7 bases lay outside the gene matches. The CDR3 extends over 14 amino acids. The sample originates from a study of chemoradiotherapy in HPV16-positive cancers. Libraries were prepared by immunoSEQ multiplex PCR; TCRdb keeps only in-frame clonotypes and omits some of them. The sample consists of several thousand clones, 78% of them appearing once. Samples were taken several times over chemoradiotherapy. This sample was gathered from a patient who underwent chemoradiotherapy. The chain carries TRBV6-5 and TRBJ2-7, with 7 bases lining up with TRBD2. This clonotype was obtained from a human donor with HPV-associated anogenital cancer. CDR3 region: CASSYLAGAREQYF. The CDR3 nucleotides read TGTGCCAGCAGTTACTTGGCGGGAGCTCGTGAGCAGTACTTC.